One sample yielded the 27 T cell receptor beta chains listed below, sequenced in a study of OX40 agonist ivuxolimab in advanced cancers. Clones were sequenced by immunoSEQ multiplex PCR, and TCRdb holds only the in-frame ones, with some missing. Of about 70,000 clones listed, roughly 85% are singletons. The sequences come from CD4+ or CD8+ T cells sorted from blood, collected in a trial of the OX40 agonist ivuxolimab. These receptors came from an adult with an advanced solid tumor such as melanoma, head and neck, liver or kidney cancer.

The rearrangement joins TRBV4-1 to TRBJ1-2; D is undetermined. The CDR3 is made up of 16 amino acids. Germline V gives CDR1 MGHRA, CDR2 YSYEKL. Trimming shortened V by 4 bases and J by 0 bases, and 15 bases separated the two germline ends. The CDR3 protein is CASSPSGQAANYGYTF. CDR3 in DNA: TGCGCCAGCAGCCCTAGCGGGCAGGCGGCTAACTATGGCTACACCTTC.

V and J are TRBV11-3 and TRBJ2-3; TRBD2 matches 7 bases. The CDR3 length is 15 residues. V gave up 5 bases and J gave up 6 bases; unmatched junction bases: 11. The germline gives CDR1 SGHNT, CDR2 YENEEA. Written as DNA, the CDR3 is TGTGCCAGCAGCCGAGGGGCTAGCGGCCCGGATACGCAGTATTTT. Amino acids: CASSRGASGPDTQYF.

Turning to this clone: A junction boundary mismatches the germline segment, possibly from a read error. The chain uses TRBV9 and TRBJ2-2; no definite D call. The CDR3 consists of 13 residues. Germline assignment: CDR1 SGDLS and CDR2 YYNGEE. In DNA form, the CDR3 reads TGTGCCAGCAGCGTAGCGAAAACCGGGGAGCTGTTTTTT. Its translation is CASSVAKTGELFF.

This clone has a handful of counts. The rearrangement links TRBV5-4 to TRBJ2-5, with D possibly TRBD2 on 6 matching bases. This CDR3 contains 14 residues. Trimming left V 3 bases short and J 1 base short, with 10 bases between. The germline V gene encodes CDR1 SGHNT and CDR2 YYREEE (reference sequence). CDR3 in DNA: TGTGCCAGCAGCTCCGGAGGGGTCCAAGAGACCCAGTACTTC. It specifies CASSSGGVQETQYF.

The DNA for the CDR3 is TGTGCCAGCAGCTACTTATTAGAGTACCCAGAAGGTACGCAGTATTTT. Translated: CASSYLLEYPEGTQYF. The V gene is TRBV5-6, the J gene TRBJ2-3; unclear D gene. The length of the CDR3 is 16 residues. V was clipped by 3 bases and J by 8 bases, with 22 bases between them. In germline, CDR1 is SGHDT, CDR2 YYEEEE. Drawing the rest from reference TRBV5-6 and TRBJ2-3, the complete variable domain is DAGVTQSPTHLIKTRGQQVTLRCSPKSGHDTVSWYQQALGQGPQFIFQYYEEEERQRGNFPDRFSGHQFPNYSSELNVNALLLGDSALYLCASSYLLEYPEGTQYFGPGTRLTVL.

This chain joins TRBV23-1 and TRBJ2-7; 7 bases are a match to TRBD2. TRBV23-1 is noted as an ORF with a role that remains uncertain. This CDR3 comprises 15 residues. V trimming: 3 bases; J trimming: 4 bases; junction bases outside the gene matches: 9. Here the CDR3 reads CASSQRASGKYEQYF. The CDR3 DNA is TGCGCCAGCAGTCAGCGGGCTAGCGGTAAGTACGAGCAGTACTTC.

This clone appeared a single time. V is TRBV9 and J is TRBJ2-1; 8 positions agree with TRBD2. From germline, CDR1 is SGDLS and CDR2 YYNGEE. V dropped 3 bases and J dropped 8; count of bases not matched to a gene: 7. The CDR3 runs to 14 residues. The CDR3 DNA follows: TGTGCCAGCAGCGCCCGGGGGGGTTTTGATGAGCAGTTCTTC. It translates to CASSARGGFDEQFF.

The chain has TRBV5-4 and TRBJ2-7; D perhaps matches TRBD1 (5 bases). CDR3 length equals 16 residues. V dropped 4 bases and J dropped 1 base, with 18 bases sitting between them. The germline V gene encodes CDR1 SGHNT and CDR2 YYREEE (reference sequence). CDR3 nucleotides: TGTGCCAGCAGCCCGGATCAGGGATCCGCGTCCTACGAGCAGTACTTC. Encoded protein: CASSPDQGSASYEQYF.

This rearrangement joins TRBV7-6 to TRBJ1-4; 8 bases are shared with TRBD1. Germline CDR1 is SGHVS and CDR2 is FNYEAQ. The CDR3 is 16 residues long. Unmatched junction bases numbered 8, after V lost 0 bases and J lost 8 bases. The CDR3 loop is CASSLAPGQGGEKLFF. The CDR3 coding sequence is TGTGCCAGCAGCTTAGCACCTGGACAGGGTGGCGAAAAACTGTTTTTT.

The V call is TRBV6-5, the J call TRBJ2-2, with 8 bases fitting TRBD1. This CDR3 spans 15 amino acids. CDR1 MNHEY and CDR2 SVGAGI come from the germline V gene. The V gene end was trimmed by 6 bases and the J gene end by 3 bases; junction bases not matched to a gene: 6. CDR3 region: CASREDRVYTGELFF. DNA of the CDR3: TGTGCCAGCAGAGAGGACAGGGTGTACACCGGGGAGCTGTTTTTT.

The chain's CDR3 is CASSLWGYNSPLHF. The CDR3 DNA reads TGTGCCAGCAGCTTGTGGGGCTACAATTCACCCCTCCACTTT. The genes are TRBV5-4 and TRBJ1-6; maybe TRBD1 (5 bases). CDR1 and CDR2 (germline): SGHNT, YYREEE (reference sequence). The V end was cut by 1 base, the J end by 7 bases, with 9 bases between. CDR3 size: 14 residues.

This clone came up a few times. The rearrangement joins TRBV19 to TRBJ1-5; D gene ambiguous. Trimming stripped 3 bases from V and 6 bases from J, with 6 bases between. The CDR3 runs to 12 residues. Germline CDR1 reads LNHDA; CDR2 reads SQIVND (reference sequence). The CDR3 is CASSISGQPQHF. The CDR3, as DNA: TGTGCCAGTAGTATTTCTGGTCAGCCCCAGCATTTT.

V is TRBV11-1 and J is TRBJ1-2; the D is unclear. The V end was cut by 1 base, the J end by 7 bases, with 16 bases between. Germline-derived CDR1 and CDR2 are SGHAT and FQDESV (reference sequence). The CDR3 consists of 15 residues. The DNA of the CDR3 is TGTGCCAGCAGCTTAGAGAAGATACCCAATGTTGGCTACACCTTC. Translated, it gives CASSLEKIPNVGYTF.

The CDR3 coding sequence is TGTGCCATCAGTGATAGGGTACCGTACCAAGAGACCCAGTACTTC. Protein sequence: CAISDRVPYQETQYF. The chain carries TRBV10-3 and TRBJ2-5; D remains ambiguous. CDR1 and CDR2 from the germline V gene are ENHRY and SYGVKD. The length of the CDR3 is 15 residues. V was shortened by 3 bases and J by 0 bases, with 11 bases between the two germline ends.

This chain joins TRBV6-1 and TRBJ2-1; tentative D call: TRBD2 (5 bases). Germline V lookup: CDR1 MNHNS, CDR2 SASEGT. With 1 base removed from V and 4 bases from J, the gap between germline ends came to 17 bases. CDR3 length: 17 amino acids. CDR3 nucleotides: TGTGCCAGCAGTGAAGGCGTGTTCAGCCCGGGATACAATGAGCAGTTCTTC. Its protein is CASSEGVFSPGYNEQFF.

The CDR3 spells CASSAVQGTGELFF. CDR3 nucleotides: TGTGCCAGCAGCGCTGTTCAGGGCACCGGGGAGCTGTTTTTT. The rearrangement joins TRBV9 to TRBJ2-2, with a weak D call TRBD1 (5 bases). Trimming pared 3 bases from V and 4 bases from J, leaving 10 bases between. Per the germline V gene, CDR1 is SGDLS and CDR2 is YYNGEE. The CDR3 consists of 14 residues. The full variable domain, with the rest looked up from reference TRBV9 and TRBJ2-2, is DSGVTQTPKHLITATGQRVTLRCSPRSGDLSVYWYQQSLDQGLQFLIQYYNGEERAKGNILERFSAQQFPDLHSELNLSSLELGDSALYFCASSAVQGTGELFFGEGSRLTVL.

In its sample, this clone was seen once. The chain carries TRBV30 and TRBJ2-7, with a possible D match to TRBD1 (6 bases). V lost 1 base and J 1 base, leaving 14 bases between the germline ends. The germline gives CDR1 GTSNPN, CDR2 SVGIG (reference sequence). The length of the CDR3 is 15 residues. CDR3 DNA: TGTGCCTGGAGTGGGGGAACAGGGCGTTCCTACGAGCAGTACTTC. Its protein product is CAWSGGTGRSYEQYF.

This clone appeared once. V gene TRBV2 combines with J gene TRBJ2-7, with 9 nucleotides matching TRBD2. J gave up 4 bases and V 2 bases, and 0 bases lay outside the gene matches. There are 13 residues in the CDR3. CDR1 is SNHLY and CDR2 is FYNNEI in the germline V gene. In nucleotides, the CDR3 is TGTGCCAGCAGTGAACTAGCGGGGTACGAGCAGTACTTC. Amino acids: CASSELAGYEQYF.

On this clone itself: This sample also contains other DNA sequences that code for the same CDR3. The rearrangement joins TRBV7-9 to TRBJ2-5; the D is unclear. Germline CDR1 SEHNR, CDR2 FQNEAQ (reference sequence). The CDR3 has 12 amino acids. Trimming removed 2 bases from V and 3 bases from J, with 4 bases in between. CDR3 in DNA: TGTGCCAGCAGCTTATTGGAAGAGACCCAGTACTTC. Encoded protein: CASSLLEETQYF.

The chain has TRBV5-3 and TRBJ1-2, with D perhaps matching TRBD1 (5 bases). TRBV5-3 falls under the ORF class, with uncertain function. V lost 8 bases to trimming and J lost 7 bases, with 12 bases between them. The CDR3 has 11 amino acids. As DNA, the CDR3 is TGTGCCAGCAGCGCGGGGGGTGGCTACACCTTC. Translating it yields CASSAGGGYTF.

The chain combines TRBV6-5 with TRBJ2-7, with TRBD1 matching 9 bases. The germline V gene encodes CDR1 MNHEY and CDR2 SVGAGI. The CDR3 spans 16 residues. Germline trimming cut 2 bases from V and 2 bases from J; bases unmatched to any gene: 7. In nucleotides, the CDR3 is TGTGCCAGCAGTTACAGTAACAGGGGGCCTACCTACGAGCAGTACTTC. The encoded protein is CASSYSNRGPTYEQYF.

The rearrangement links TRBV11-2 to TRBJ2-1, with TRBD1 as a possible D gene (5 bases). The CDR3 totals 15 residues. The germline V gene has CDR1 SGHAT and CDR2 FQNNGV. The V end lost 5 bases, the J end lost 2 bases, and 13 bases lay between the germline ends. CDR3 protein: CASSPGQGTYNEQFF. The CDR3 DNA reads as TGTGCCAGCAGCCCCGGTCAGGGTACCTACAATGAGCAGTTCTTC.

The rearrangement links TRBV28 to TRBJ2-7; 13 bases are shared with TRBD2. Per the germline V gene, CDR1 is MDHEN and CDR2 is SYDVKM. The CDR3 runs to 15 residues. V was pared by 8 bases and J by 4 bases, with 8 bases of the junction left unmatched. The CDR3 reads CASDDTSGGAYEQYF. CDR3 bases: TGTGCCAGCGATGATACTAGCGGGGGGGCGTACGAGCAGTACTTC. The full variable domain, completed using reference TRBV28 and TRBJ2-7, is DVKVTQSSRYLVKRTGEKVFLECVQDMDHENMFWYRQDPGLGLRLIYFSYDVKMKEKGDIPEGYSVSREKKERFSLILESASTNQTSMYLCASDDTSGGAYEQYFGPGTRLTVT.

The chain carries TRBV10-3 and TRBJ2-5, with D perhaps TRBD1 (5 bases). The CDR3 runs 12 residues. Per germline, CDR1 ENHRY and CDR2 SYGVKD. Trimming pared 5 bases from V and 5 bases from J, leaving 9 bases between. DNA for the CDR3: TGTGCCATCAGTACAGGTGACGAGACCCAGTACTTC. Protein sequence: CAISTGDETQYF.

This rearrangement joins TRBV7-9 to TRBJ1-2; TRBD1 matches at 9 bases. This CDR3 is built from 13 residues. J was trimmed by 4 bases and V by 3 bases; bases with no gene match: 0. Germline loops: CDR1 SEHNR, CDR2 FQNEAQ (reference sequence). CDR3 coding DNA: TGTGCCAGCAGCTTGGGACAGGGCTATGGCTACACCTTC. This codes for CASSLGQGYGYTF.

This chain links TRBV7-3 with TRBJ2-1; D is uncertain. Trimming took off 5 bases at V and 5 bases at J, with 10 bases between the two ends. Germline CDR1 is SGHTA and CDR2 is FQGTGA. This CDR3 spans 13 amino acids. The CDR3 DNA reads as TGTGCCAGCAGCCAGAACGTGAACAATGAGCAGTTCTTC. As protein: CASSQNVNNEQFF.

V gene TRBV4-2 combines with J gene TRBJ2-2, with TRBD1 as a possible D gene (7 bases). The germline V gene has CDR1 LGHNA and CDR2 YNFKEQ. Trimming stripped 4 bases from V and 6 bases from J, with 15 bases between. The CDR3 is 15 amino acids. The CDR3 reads CASSRQGGGAGELFF. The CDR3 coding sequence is TGTGCCAGCAGCCGGCAGGGGGGCGGGGCCGGGGAGCTGTTTTTT.